Below, one T cell receptor (beta chain) is given with its context. The specificity of this receptor is unknown. No much larger clone is present one base from it, and per-base qualities are unavailable. The trial excluded patients who had a history of autoimmune disease or who were on systemic immunosuppression. Peripheral blood for TCR sequencing was collected from all dose cohorts at baseline, on cycle 4 day 1, and on cycle 7 day 1. Samples were obtained from an open-label, multicenter, first-in-human phase I dose-escalation trial of ivuxolimab. Adults with locally advanced or metastatic head and neck squamous cell, hepatocellular, melanoma or renal cell carcinoma were enrolled in the trial. Before TCR sequencing, CD4+ T cells and CD8+ T cells were sorted from peripheral blood as separate populations. For sequencing of the TCRbeta CDR3 region, genomic DNA was extracted from the sorted cells. The immunoSEQ Assay was used to sequence the TCRbeta CDR3 regions. TCRdb mirrors the immuneACCESS table, restricted to in-frame sequences. Some clones are absent from its copies; in checked studies, under half trace to an unresolved V gene, and the reason for the others is unknown. This sample gives under 20,000 clones in total; about four fifths of them show up just once. The ten largest clones represent 3.8% of the sample.

This sample is drawn from a study of OX40 agonist ivuxolimab in advanced cancers. Broadly, across the study: Ivuxolimab was a fully human IgG2 agonistic monoclonal antibody targeting the costimulatory receptor OX40 (CD134). Intravenous ivuxolimab was administered to patients every 2 weeks at six dose levels: 0.01, 0.1, 0.3, 1.5, 3 and 10 mg/kg. Of the approximately 53 patients in dose escalation, about 20 had hepatocellular carcinoma, approximately 15 had melanoma, 9 had renal cell carcinoma and 9 had head and neck cancer. In the dose-escalation cohort, 82.7% of patients were male, and the mean age was approximately 60 years, with a range of roughly 20 to 80. Prior anti-PD-1, anti-PD-L1 or anti-CTLA-4 therapy was permitted, and checkpoint inhibitors had been received by about 44% of dose-escalation patients. Partial responses were achieved by three dose-escalation patients, of whom one had hepatocellular carcinoma and two had cutaneous melanoma. Peripheral TCRbeta sequencing aimed to test whether ivuxolimab altered TCR sequence diversity and caused clonal T-cell expansion. The paper reports the monotherapy dose-escalation portion (N of about 47 patients) of the phase I ivuxolimab trial. General conclusions and limits of the study: Low levels of normalized T-cell clonal expansion were also seen in some patients who did not respond. The antigen specificity of the peripheral T cells that underwent clonal expansion was not determined. In the 0.1-3.0 mg/kg groups, partial responders were among the patients with the lowest normalized peripheral clonal expansion, particularly in CD8+ T cells. After ivuxolimab, expanded clones were on average more numerous among CD8+ T cells than among CD4+ T cells. At doses of 0.1 to 3.0 mg/kg, clonal expansion of both CD4+ and CD8+ T cells in blood was seen between baseline and week 6.

The germline V gene supplies CDR1 SGHTA and CDR2 FQGNSA. The CDR3, cysteine through phenylalanine, is 13 amino acids long. The kept DNA is CDR3 alone, 39 bases in frame from the first base. V is shortened by 5 bases, J by 7 bases, and the region joining them spans 15 bases. The rearranged chain carries TRBV7-2 and TRBJ2-7; TRBD2 is possibly the D segment (6 matching bases). The source was CD4+ or CD8+ T cells sorted from blood, collected in a trial of the OX40 agonist ivuxolimab. The sequence derives from an adult with an advanced solid tumor such as melanoma, head and neck, liver or kidney cancer. The DNA sequence is TGTGCCAGCAGCCCGGACGGAGGGGAGGAGCAGTACTTC. Translation gives CASSPDGGEEQYF.